The next 10 T cell receptor beta chains were all read from a single sample in a study of T cell clonality in common variable immunodeficiency. Study-wide points: Reportedly, TCR beta sequences from common variable immunodeficiency showed fewer deletions and N-nucleotide insertions.

Here immunoSEQ multiplex PCR was the method, and the copy in TCRdb shows in-frame clones only, minus some. There are nearly 20,000 clones in the sample, none observed a single time. These receptors' antigens are unknown. The sequencing input was peripheral blood mononuclear cells. These receptors all come from a human donor with common variable immunodeficiency.

This clone was seen repeatedly, ten times or more. The read terminates 3 residues before the CDR3 end, so the remaining end is supplied by the germline J gene. This chain uses TRBV2 with TRBJ2-3; the D call may be TRBD1 or TRBD2 (6 bases each). In germline, CDR1 is SNHLY, CDR2 FYNNEI. V dropped 2 bases and J dropped 3 bases, with 15 bases sitting between them. There are 16 residues in the CDR3. This CDR3 reads CASSEHGRRGTDTQYF. CDR3 DNA, as far as it was read: TGTGCCAGCAGTGAACATGGGAGGAGGGGGACAGATACG.

This clone was detected ten times or more. The read comes to an end 3 residues before the CDR3 does, leaving the germline J gene to fill in the end. V and J are TRBV20-1 and TRBJ2-1, with a possible D match to TRBD2 (5 bases). Germline V gives CDR1 DFQATT, CDR2 SNEGSKA (reference sequence). The CDR3 is made up of 14 amino acids. V lost 0 bases, J lost 8 bases, and 14 bases lay in between. The DNA read from the CDR3 is TGCAGTGCTAGAGACGGAGGTATGGGCGATGAG. Encoded protein: CSARDGGMGDE. The entire CDR3 sequence reads CSARDGGMGDEQFF.

This clone was detected many times. The observed sequence ends 3 residues before the CDR3 terminus, with the missing tail filled in from the germline J gene. V usage is TRBV6-4 and J usage is TRBJ1-1; D is unclear. Germline CDR1 MRHNA, CDR2 SNTAGT. V shed 3 bases and J shed 2 bases, with 10 bases lying between them. The CDR3 contains 14 residues. CDR3 in amino acids: CASSERADNTEAFF. CDR3 bases read: TGTGCCAGCAGTGAAAGGGCCGACAACACTGAA.

In its sample, this clone was seen many times. Read coverage stops 3 residues before the CDR3 terminus; the germline J gene supplies the remainder. The chain has TRBV19 and TRBJ2-5; D assignment may be TRBD1 or TRBD2 (6 bases each). V was clipped by 4 bases and J by 1 base, with 13 bases between them. CDR3 size: 15 residues. CDR1 is LNHDA, CDR2 SQIVND, per germline (reference sequence). This CDR3 is CASSNGGTLQETQYF. The sequenced CDR3 bases are TGTGCCAGTAGTAATGGCGGGACACTCCAAGAGACC.

By share of the sample, this clone is medium-sized. The read terminates 3 residues ahead of where the CDR3 ends, so the germline J gene completes it. The V gene is TRBV2, the J gene TRBJ2-7; D is unresolved. V gave up 2 bases and J gave up 3 bases, with 11 bases separating them. The germline CDR1 and CDR2 sequences are SNHLY and FYNNEI. The CDR3 runs 14 residues. CDR3 DNA, as far as it was read: TGTGCCAGCAGTGAAAGAGACACTGGCTACGAG. Translation gives CASSERDTGYE. The entire CDR3 reads CASSERDTGYEQYF.

This clone appeared many times. The read stops 3 residues short of the end of the CDR3; the missing end is completed from the germline J gene. The chain recombines TRBV7-9 with TRBJ1-1; 10 bases are shared with TRBD1. Germline CDR1 reads SEHNR; CDR2 reads FQNEAQ (reference sequence). This CDR3 has 15 amino acids. V shed 1 base and J 3 bases; nucleotides not matched to a gene: 2. The CDR3 protein is CASSLGTGGDTEAFF. The sequenced part of the CDR3 DNA is TGTGCCAGCAGCTTAGGGACAGGGGGGGACACTGAA.

This clone appeared many times. The junction and the germline gene differ at one end; a read error may be behind it. The read gets to within 3 residues of the CDR3 end, and the germline J gene fills in the rest. The V and J genes are TRBV6-1 and TRBJ2-1; 10 bases fit TRBD2. This CDR3 region has 15 residues. Germline V gives CDR1 MNHNS, CDR2 SASEGT. CDR3: CASREGTSDYNEQFF. The covered CDR3 bases are TGTGCCAGCAGAGAAGGGACTAGCGACTACAATGAG.

At least ten counts were recorded for this clone. The read ends 3 residues shy of where the CDR3 ends; the end is completed using the germline J gene. The chain links TRBV12-3 or TRBV12-4 to TRBJ2-6, with 7 bases aligning to TRBD1. The CDR3 loop spans 14 amino acids. V gave up 6 bases and J gave up 2 bases; unmatched junction bases: 1. The CDR3 loop is CASRTGAGANVLTF. CDR3 DNA, as far as it was read: TGTGCCAGCAGAACAGGGGCTGGGGCCAACGTC.

This clone qualifies as medium-sized. Sequencing ends 3 residues short of the CDR3 end; the germline J gene provides the rest. The chain is built from TRBV7-2 and TRBJ2-3; D gene ambiguous. The germline V gene has CDR1 SGHTA and CDR2 FQGNSA. The CDR3 is 12 residues long. V shed 5 bases and J shed 6 bases, with 9 bases lying between them. The CDR3 reads CASSPGSDTQYF. The sequenced CDR3 bases are TGTGCCAGCAGCCCTGGTAGTGATACG.

This clone has a count of ten or more. From the germline J gene comes the end of the CDR3, since the read stops 3 residues before it. The chain uses TRBV4-1 and TRBJ2-1; 9 nucleotides match TRBD1. The ends lost 0 bases at V and 0 bases at J; junction bases unmatched: 6. This CDR3 has 18 residues. Germline V CDR1 and CDR2: MGHRA, YSYEKL. Incomplete CDR3 DNA: TGCGCCAGCAGCCAAGATCAACGACAGGGGGGCTCCTACAATGAG. Its translation: CASSQDQRQGGSYNE. The CDR3 as a whole reads CASSQDQRQGGSYNEQFF.